This is a list of T cell receptor beta chains from one sample in a study of blood T cell repertoires in COVID-19. Method: immunoSEQ multiplex PCR; TCRdb's copy keeps in-frame clones and lacks some. The data contain about 220,000 clones, around 85% of them singletons. The sequenced sample consisted of peripheral blood. These receptors were collected from a woman aged 25-40 years who had recovered from COVID-19. Each CDR3 is given with its conserved first and last residue. Fields, in order: D gene, clone size, J gene, V gene, CDR3 protein, CDR3 DNA. D genes are given only for firm matches. Only part of the rows carry a size: once, few, many, or a class if the clone is expanded.

d_call: TRBD2; clone_size: .; j_call: TRBJ2-5; v_call: TRBV7-9; cdr3_aa: CASSSFRGGGETQYF; cdr3_nt: TGTGCCAGCAGCTCGTTCCGGGGGGGAGGAGAGACCCAGTACTTC
d_call: .; clone_size: .; j_call: TRBJ1-1; v_call: TRBV7-9; cdr3_aa: CASRLTGGNTEAFF; cdr3_nt: TGTGCCAGCAGGTTAACTGGCGGGAACACTGAAGCTTTCTTT
d_call: .; clone_size: .; j_call: TRBJ1-2; v_call: TRBV2; cdr3_aa: CASGGPNYGYTF; cdr3_nt: TGTGCCAGCGGAGGGCCAAACTATGGCTACACCTTC
d_call: TRBD1; clone_size: .; j_call: TRBJ2-5; v_call: TRBV12-5; cdr3_aa: CASGSEPGQKETQYF; cdr3_nt: TGTGCTAGTGGTTCAGAACCGGGACAGAAAGAGACCCAGTACTTC
d_call: .; clone_size: once; j_call: TRBJ1-1; v_call: TRBV7-9; cdr3_aa: CASIRGLGRRAFF; cdr3_nt: TGTGCCAGCATAAGGGGTCTTGGGCGGCGGGCTTTCTTT
d_call: .; clone_size: .; j_call: TRBJ2-7; v_call: TRBV27; cdr3_aa: CASSLLGAGEQYF; cdr3_nt: TGTGCCAGCAGTTTATTGGGGGCAGGCGAGCAGTACTTC
d_call: TRBD1; clone_size: .; j_call: TRBJ1-5; v_call: TRBV27; cdr3_aa: CASAGQGANQPQHF; cdr3_nt: TGTGCCAGCGCGGGACAGGGGGCCAATCAGCCCCAGCATTTT
d_call: TRBD1; clone_size: once; j_call: TRBJ1-1; v_call: TRBV7-2; cdr3_aa: CASSLGAGGGRTEAFF; cdr3_nt: TGTGCCAGCAGCTTAGGAGCAGGGGGCGGTAGGACTGAAGCTTTCTTT
d_call: .; clone_size: .; j_call: TRBJ2-7; v_call: TRBV9; cdr3_aa: CASSPGPESEQYF; cdr3_nt: TGTGCCAGCAGCCCAGGCCCCGAGTCCGAGCAGTACTTC
d_call: TRBD2; clone_size: few; j_call: TRBJ2-1; v_call: TRBV2; cdr3_aa: CASRTSGEDEQFF; cdr3_nt: TGTGCCAGCAGGACTAGCGGGGAAGATGAGCAGTTCTTC
d_call: .; clone_size: .; j_call: TRBJ2-5; v_call: TRBV20-1; cdr3_aa: CSAILQETQYF; cdr3_nt: TGCAGTGCTATTCTGCAAGAGACCCAGTACTTC
d_call: TRBD2; clone_size: .; j_call: TRBJ2-5; v_call: TRBV5-1; cdr3_aa: CASRVAGLQETQYF; cdr3_nt: TGCGCCAGCAGGGTAGCGGGGTTACAAGAGACCCAGTACTTC
d_call: TRBD1; clone_size: .; j_call: TRBJ1-1; v_call: TRBV11-1; cdr3_aa: CASSLDRAAEAFF; cdr3_nt: TGTGCCAGCAGTCTAGACAGGGCCGCTGAAGCTTTCTTT
d_call: .; clone_size: .; j_call: TRBJ2-3; v_call: TRBV11-2; cdr3_aa: CASSLGALGTDTQYF; cdr3_nt: TGTGCCAGCAGCTTAGGGGCGCTGGGCACAGATACGCAGTATTTT
d_call: .; clone_size: .; j_call: TRBJ1-4; v_call: TRBV4-2; cdr3_aa: CASSQEGVKIATNEKLFF; cdr3_nt: TGTGCCAGCAGCCAAGAAGGGGTCAAAATAGCAACTAATGAAAAACTGTTTTTT
d_call: .; clone_size: .; j_call: TRBJ1-5; v_call: TRBV10-2; cdr3_aa: CASSHPGGQGQPQHF; cdr3_nt: TGCGCCAGCAGCCACCCGGGTGGGCAGGGTCAGCCCCAGCATTTT
d_call: .; clone_size: .; j_call: TRBJ2-7; v_call: TRBV2; cdr3_aa: CASSVWVDTSYEQYF; cdr3_nt: TGTGCCAGCAGTGTTTGGGTGGACACTTCCTACGAGCAGTACTTC
d_call: TRBD1; clone_size: .; j_call: TRBJ1-4; v_call: TRBV6-4; cdr3_aa: CASSAQGALQFNEKLFF; cdr3_nt: TGTGCCAGCAGTGCCCAGGGGGCCCTCCAATTTAATGAAAAACTGTTTTTT
d_call: TRBD1; clone_size: .; j_call: TRBJ1-5; v_call: TRBV30; cdr3_aa: CAWGQGDNQPQHF; cdr3_nt: TGTGCCTGGGGTCAGGGGGACAATCAGCCCCAGCATTTT
d_call: .; clone_size: .; j_call: TRBJ2-3; v_call: TRBV19; cdr3_aa: CASSIDLAGADTQYF; cdr3_nt: TGTGCCAGTAGTATAGATCTCGCGGGTGCAGATACGCAGTATTTT
d_call: TRBD1; clone_size: .; j_call: TRBJ1-2; v_call: TRBV2; cdr3_aa: CASIEQGPGYTF; cdr3_nt: TGTGCCAGCATAGAACAGGGGCCCGGCTACACCTTC
d_call: .; clone_size: .; j_call: TRBJ1-2; v_call: TRBV5-4; cdr3_aa: CASSLAGFYGYTF; cdr3_nt: TGTGCCAGCAGCTTGGCCGGGTTTTATGGCTACACCTTC
d_call: .; clone_size: .; j_call: TRBJ1-2; v_call: TRBV7-9; cdr3_aa: CASSSREASPQDYGYTF; cdr3_nt: TGTGCCAGCAGCTCCCGGGAGGCCTCCCCTCAGGACTATGGCTACACCTTC
d_call: .; clone_size: .; j_call: TRBJ2-7; v_call: TRBV30; cdr3_aa: CAWGDYRAWEQYF; cdr3_nt: TGTGCCTGGGGAGACTACAGGGCTTGGGAGCAGTACTTC
d_call: .; clone_size: .; j_call: TRBJ1-5; v_call: TRBV19; cdr3_aa: CASSILRTSVNQPQHF; cdr3_nt: TGTGCCAGTAGTATCCTCAGGACAAGCGTGAATCAGCCCCAGCATTTT
d_call: TRBD2; clone_size: .; j_call: TRBJ2-3; v_call: TRBV2; cdr3_aa: CASSGGRTEDTQYF; cdr3_nt: TGTGCCAGCAGTGGCGGGAGGACAGAAGATACGCAGTATTTT
d_call: .; clone_size: once; j_call: TRBJ2-5; v_call: TRBV3-1/TRBV3-2; cdr3_aa: CASSQWGRGSQETQYF; cdr3_nt: TGTGCCAGCAGCCAATGGGGGCGGGGGAGCCAAGAGACCCAGTACTTC
d_call: .; clone_size: .; j_call: TRBJ1-3; v_call: TRBV5-1; cdr3_aa: CASSLALRGSGNTIYF; cdr3_nt: TGCGCCAGCAGCTTGGCCTTAAGGGGCTCTGGAAACACCATATATTTT
d_call: .; clone_size: .; j_call: TRBJ1-4; v_call: TRBV3-1/TRBV3-2; cdr3_aa: CASSPLTGSTMRF; cdr3_nt: TGTGCCAGCAGCCCTCTGACAGGTTCCACCATGAGATTT
d_call: .; clone_size: .; j_call: TRBJ2-6; v_call: TRBV4-1; cdr3_aa: CASSQDPAGERVTANVLTF; cdr3_nt: TGCGCCAGCAGCCAAGACCCGGCAGGGGAGAGAGTCACGGCCAACGTCCTGACTTTC
d_call: TRBD2; clone_size: .; j_call: TRBJ2-7; v_call: TRBV5-6; cdr3_aa: CASSPQGREYYEQYF; cdr3_nt: TGTGCCAGCAGCCCTCAAGGGAGGGAGTACTACGAGCAGTACTTC
d_call: TRBD1; clone_size: .; j_call: TRBJ2-7; v_call: TRBV4-1; cdr3_aa: CASSQATRGSWPSEQYF; cdr3_nt: TGCGCCAGCAGCCAAGCGACCAGGGGGAGCTGGCCTTCCGAGCAGTACTTC
d_call: .; clone_size: .; j_call: TRBJ2-1; v_call: TRBV3-1/TRBV3-2; cdr3_aa: CASSQDLNWTTFYNEQFF; cdr3_nt: TGTGCCAGCAGCCAAGATCTGAATTGGACTACCTTCTACAATGAGCAGTTCTTC
d_call: .; clone_size: .; j_call: TRBJ2-7; v_call: TRBV5-5; cdr3_aa: CASRFGADSYEQYF; cdr3_nt: TGTGCCAGCAGGTTTGGGGCAGACTCCTACGAGCAGTACTTC
d_call: TRBD1; clone_size: .; j_call: TRBJ2-7; v_call: TRBV27; cdr3_aa: CASSTRQGVPYEQYF; cdr3_nt: TGTGCCAGCAGTACCAGACAGGGAGTCCCTTACGAGCAGTACTTC
d_call: TRBD1; clone_size: .; j_call: TRBJ2-7; v_call: TRBV6-5; cdr3_aa: CASSNRDRGTYEQYF; cdr3_nt: TGTGCCAGCAGCAACCGGGACAGAGGGACCTACGAGCAGTACTTC
d_call: TRBD2; clone_size: .; j_call: TRBJ2-2; v_call: TRBV3-1/TRBV3-2; cdr3_aa: CASSQLSGGKTGELFF; cdr3_nt: TGTGCCAGCAGCCAACTTAGCGGGGGAAAGACCGGGGAGCTGTTTTTT
d_call: TRBD1; clone_size: .; j_call: TRBJ1-3; v_call: TRBV7-9; cdr3_aa: CASSLGGTGLPGNTIYF; cdr3_nt: TGTGCCAGCAGCTTAGGTGGGACAGGGCTCCCCGGAAACACCATATATTTT
d_call: TRBD1; clone_size: .; j_call: TRBJ1-5; v_call: TRBV2; cdr3_aa: CASSPTGQANQPQHF; cdr3_nt: TGTGCCAGCAGCCCCACTGGACAGGCCAATCAGCCCCAGCATTTT
d_call: .; clone_size: .; j_call: TRBJ1-5; v_call: TRBV30; cdr3_aa: CAWTPRGLYPNQPQHF; cdr3_nt: TGTGCCTGGACCCCGCGGGGCCTTTACCCCAATCAGCCCCAGCATTTT
d_call: TRBD2; clone_size: .; j_call: TRBJ2-7; v_call: TRBV4-2; cdr3_aa: CASSQGLAGAYEQYF; cdr3_nt: TGTGCCAGCAGCCAAGGACTAGCGGGGGCCTACGAGCAGTACTTC
d_call: TRBD2; clone_size: .; j_call: TRBJ2-7; v_call: TRBV3-1/TRBV3-2; cdr3_aa: CASSQAVAGGRYEQYF; cdr3_nt: TGTGCCAGCAGCCAAGCGGTAGCGGGGGGGCGGTACGAGCAGTACTTC
d_call: .; clone_size: .; j_call: TRBJ2-5; v_call: TRBV3-1/TRBV3-2; cdr3_aa: CASSQDTYGERETQYF; cdr3_nt: TGTGCCAGCAGCCAAGACACCTACGGGGAAAGGGAGACCCAGTACTTC
d_call: .; clone_size: few; j_call: TRBJ1-6; v_call: TRBV6-2/TRBV6-3; cdr3_aa: CASSRQPTQGSPLHF; cdr3_nt: TGTGCCAGCAGCCGACAGCCGACACAGGGTTCACCCCTCCACTTT
d_call: .; clone_size: .; j_call: TRBJ1-6; v_call: TRBV6-5; cdr3_aa: CASSRGAKNSPLHF; cdr3_nt: TGTGCCAGCAGTCGGGGGGCGAAGAATTCACCCCTCCACTTT
d_call: .; clone_size: .; j_call: TRBJ2-5; v_call: TRBV6-5; cdr3_aa: CASRQGYQETQYF; cdr3_nt: TGTGCCAGCCGGCAGGGGTACCAAGAGACCCAGTACTTC
d_call: TRBD1; clone_size: .; j_call: TRBJ2-7; v_call: TRBV5-1; cdr3_aa: CASSLGGRGQATYEQYF; cdr3_nt: TGCGCCAGCAGCTTGGGAGGACGGGGACAGGCAACCTACGAGCAGTACTTC
d_call: .; clone_size: .; j_call: TRBJ1-1; v_call: TRBV6-6; cdr3_aa: CASSYRVADTEAFF; cdr3_nt: TGTGCCAGCAGTTATAGGGTAGCGGACACTGAAGCTTTCTTT
d_call: .; clone_size: .; j_call: TRBJ1-6; v_call: TRBV2; cdr3_aa: CASSEEAVPLHF; cdr3_nt: TGTGCCAGCAGTGAGGAGGCAGTTCCCCTCCACTTT
d_call: .; clone_size: .; j_call: TRBJ1-1; v_call: TRBV20-1; cdr3_aa: CSAQGTEAFF; cdr3_nt: TGCAGTGCCCAGGGTACTGAAGCTTTCTTT
d_call: .; clone_size: .; j_call: TRBJ1-1; v_call: TRBV19; cdr3_aa: CASKGPLDTEAFF; cdr3_nt: TGTGCCAGTAAGGGGCCCCTTGACACTGAAGCTTTCTTT
d_call: TRBD1; clone_size: few; j_call: TRBJ1-5; v_call: TRBV29-1; cdr3_aa: CSVEVSGQGRQPQHF; cdr3_nt: TGCAGCGTTGAAGTCTCCGGACAGGGACGTCAGCCCCAGCATTTT
d_call: TRBD1; clone_size: .; j_call: TRBJ2-6; v_call: TRBV15; cdr3_aa: CATTIWGQGSMWANVLTF; cdr3_nt: TGTGCCACCACCATCTGGGGACAGGGGTCGATGTGGGCCAACGTCCTGACTTTC
d_call: TRBD1; clone_size: .; j_call: TRBJ1-2; v_call: TRBV19; cdr3_aa: CASLLTGQFTGYTF; cdr3_nt: TGTGCCAGTCTCTTAACGGGACAGTTTACTGGCTACACCTTC
d_call: .; clone_size: .; j_call: TRBJ2-7; v_call: TRBV5-1; cdr3_aa: CASSSGEDYEQYF; cdr3_nt: TGCGCCAGCAGTTCTGGAGAAGACTACGAGCAGTACTTC
d_call: TRBD2; clone_size: .; j_call: TRBJ2-1; v_call: TRBV6-1; cdr3_aa: CASSEAVIAGREQFF; cdr3_nt: TGTGCCAGCAGTGAAGCCGTTATAGCGGGGAGAGAGCAGTTCTTC
d_call: TRBD2; clone_size: .; j_call: TRBJ2-5; v_call: TRBV3-1/TRBV3-2; cdr3_aa: CASSQVRGGQETQYF; cdr3_nt: TGTGCCAGCAGCCAAGTCCGGGGGGGGCAAGAGACCCAGTACTTC
d_call: TRBD2; clone_size: .; j_call: TRBJ2-3; v_call: TRBV7-6; cdr3_aa: CASSSAGERTDTQYF; cdr3_nt: TGTGCCAGCAGCTCCGCGGGGGAACGCACAGATACGCAGTATTTT